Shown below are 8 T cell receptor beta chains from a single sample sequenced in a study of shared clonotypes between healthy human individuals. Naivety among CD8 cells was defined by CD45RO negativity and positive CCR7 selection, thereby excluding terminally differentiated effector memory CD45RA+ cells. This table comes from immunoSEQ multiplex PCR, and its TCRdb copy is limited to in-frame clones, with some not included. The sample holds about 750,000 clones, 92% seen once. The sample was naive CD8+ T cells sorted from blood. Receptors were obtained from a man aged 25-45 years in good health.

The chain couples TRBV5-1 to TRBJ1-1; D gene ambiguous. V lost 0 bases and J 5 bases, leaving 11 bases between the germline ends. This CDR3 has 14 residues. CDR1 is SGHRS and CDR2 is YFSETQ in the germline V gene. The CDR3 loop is CASSLDGGFTEAFF. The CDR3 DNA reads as TGCGCCAGCAGCTTGGACGGAGGGTTTACTGAAGCTTTCTTT.

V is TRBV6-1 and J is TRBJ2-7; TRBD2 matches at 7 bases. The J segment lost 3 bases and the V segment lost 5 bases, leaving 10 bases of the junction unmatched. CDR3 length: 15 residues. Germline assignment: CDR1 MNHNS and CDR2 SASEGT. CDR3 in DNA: TGTGCCAGCAGTCCAGCGGGATTAGGGAACTACGAGCAGTACTTC. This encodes CASSPAGLGNYEQYF.

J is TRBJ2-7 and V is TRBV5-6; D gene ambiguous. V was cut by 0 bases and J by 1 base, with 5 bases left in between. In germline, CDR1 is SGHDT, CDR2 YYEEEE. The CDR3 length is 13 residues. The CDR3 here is CASSLARSYEQYF. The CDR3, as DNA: TGTGCCAGCAGCTTGGCCAGATCCTACGAGCAGTACTTC.

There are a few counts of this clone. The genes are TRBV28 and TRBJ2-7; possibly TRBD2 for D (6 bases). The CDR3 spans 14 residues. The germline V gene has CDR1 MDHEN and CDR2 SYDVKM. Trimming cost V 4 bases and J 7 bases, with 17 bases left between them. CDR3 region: CASSWDSSAREQYF. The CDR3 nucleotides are TGTGCCAGCAGTTGGGACTCCTCCGCAAGGGAGCAGTACTTC.

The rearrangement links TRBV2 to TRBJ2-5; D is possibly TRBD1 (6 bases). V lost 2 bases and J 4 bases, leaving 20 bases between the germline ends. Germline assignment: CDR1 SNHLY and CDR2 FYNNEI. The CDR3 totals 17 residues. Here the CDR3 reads CASSEMIFGRGGETQYF. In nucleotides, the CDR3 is TGTGCCAGCAGTGAAATGATCTTTGGCAGGGGTGGAGAGACCCAGTACTTC. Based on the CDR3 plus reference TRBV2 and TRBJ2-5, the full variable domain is EPEVTQTPSHQVTQMGQEVILRCVPISNHLYFYWYRQILGQKVEFLVSFYNNEISEKSEIFDDQFSVERPDGSNFTLKIRSTKLEDSAMYFCASSEMIFGRGGETQYFGPGTRLLVL.

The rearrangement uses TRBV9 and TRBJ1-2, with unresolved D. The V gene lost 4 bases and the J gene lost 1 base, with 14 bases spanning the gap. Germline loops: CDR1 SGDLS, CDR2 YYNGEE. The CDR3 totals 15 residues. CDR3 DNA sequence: TGTGCCAGCAGCCCATACGGCGGCAATAACTATGGCTACACCTTC. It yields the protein CASSPYGGNNYGYTF.

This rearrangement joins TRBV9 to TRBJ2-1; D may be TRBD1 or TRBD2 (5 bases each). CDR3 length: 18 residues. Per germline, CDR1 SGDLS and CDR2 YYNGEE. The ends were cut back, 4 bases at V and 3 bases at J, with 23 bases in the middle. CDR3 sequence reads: CASSRAGSPSLGYNEQFF. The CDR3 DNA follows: TGTGCCAGCAGCCGCGCAGGGAGTCCAAGCTTAGGCTACAATGAGCAGTTCTTC.

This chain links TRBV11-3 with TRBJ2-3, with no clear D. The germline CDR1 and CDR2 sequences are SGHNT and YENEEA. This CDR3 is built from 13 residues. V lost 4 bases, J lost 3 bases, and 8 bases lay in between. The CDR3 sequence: CASSSAGTDTQYF. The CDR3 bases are TGTGCCAGCAGCTCAGCCGGGACAGATACGCAGTATTTT.